A selection of T cell receptor beta chains follows, all from one sample in a study of blood T cell repertoires in COVID-19. The data were produced by immunoSEQ multiplex PCR, yet TCRdb's version contains in-frame clones alone and is incomplete. The sample has a few hundred thousand clones, 84% seen once. Sequenced input: peripheral blood. The receptors here all came from a middle-aged woman who had recovered from COVID-19. The conserved cysteine and the conserved F or W are not part of the CDR3 here.

v_call	j_call	cdr3_aa
TRBV5-1	TRBJ2-5	ASSLGTAFQETQY
TRBV29-1	TRBJ2-3	SVERGTTDTQY
TRBV6-5	TRBJ2-7	ASSYSSEQY
TRBV20-1	TRBJ1-2	SASYYGYT
TRBV7-8	TRBJ2-5	ASSLGGGGPQETQY
TRBV19	TRBJ1-5	ASSKTGAGANQPQH
TRBV4-2	TRBJ1-2	ASSQGAGAYGYT
TRBV2	TRBJ1-1	ASSEAGRVGTEAF
TRBV4-1	TRBJ2-1	ASSQSGGRNNEQF
TRBV19	TRBJ1-1	ASSIRGQANTEAF
TRBV15	TRBJ2-7	ATSRPGGEQY
TRBV18	TRBJ2-1	ASSRRDRGHNEQF
TRBV6-5	TRBJ1-1	ASSYEGQMNTEAF
TRBV19	TRBJ1-1	ASSNQQNTEAF
TRBV5-5	TRBJ2-1	ASRTKYEGSYNEQF
TRBV18	TRBJ1-4	ASSPPNRGRSEKLF
TRBV5-1	TRBJ2-2	ASSLPTGGNTGELF
TRBV15	TRBJ1-5	ATSRDRAQPQH
TRBV2	TRBJ2-2	ASRNQGGGGELF
TRBV5-1	TRBJ2-5	ASSLENRVQETQY
TRBV7-9	TRBJ2-5	ASSLVPQGGETQY
TRBV10-3	TRBJ2-7	AVAGQSLSYEQY